Given below is one T cell receptor beta chain in context. Its antigen is not known. These data come from a study of radiotherapy plus CTLA-4 blockade in lung cancer. Study information: Among enrolled patients, over 15% responded and more than 25% achieved disease control.

Focal radiation with ipilimumab CTLA-4 blockade was given to patients with chemo-refractory metastatic non-small-cell lung cancer. Measured with immunoSEQ multiplex PCR; TCRdb has only the in-frame clones, and not every one. The top ten clones hold about 3.3% of a sample with about 120,000 clones, 81% of them seen once. The germline V gene encodes CDR1 SQVTM and CDR2 ANQGSEA. Trimming cost V 4 bases and J 0 bases, with 18 bases left between them. The length of the CDR3 is 16 residues. Study-wide results and limits: Dynamics of early blood T cell clones, together with interferon-beta, were reportedly the best predictors of response. Following radiotherapy plus ipilimumab, tumor-derived TCR clones expanded in the blood.

This TCR was recovered from a human donor with non-small cell lung cancer that progressed on radiotherapy plus ipilimumab. Some clones in this sample may be carry-over from other donors' samples. The chain joins TRBV29-1 to TRBJ1-1, with D tentatively TRBD1 (5 bases). Sample: peripheral blood, taken from a patient treated with radiotherapy plus ipilimumab. CDR3 region: CSVGSGGGWVNTEAFF. In nucleotides, the CDR3 is TGCAGCGTTGGGTCCGGCGGGGGTTGGGTGAACACTGAAGCTTTCTTT.